Presented here are 30 T cell receptor beta chains from one specimen sequenced in a study of shared clonotypes between healthy human individuals. Only in-frame clones appear in the TCRdb table, and some are missing; sequencing was by immunoSEQ multiplex PCR. Seen here are about 490,000 clones, roughly 80% observed once, and the top ten hold around 12%. Input material: PBMCs. The receptors were sampled from a woman aged 40 to 55 in good health. Some clones in this sample may be carry-over from other donors' samples.

V gene TRBV13 combines with J gene TRBJ1-2; no firm D call. Germline V gene data show CDR1 as PRHDT and CDR2 as FYEKMQ (reference sequence). This CDR3 region has 13 residues. V was clipped by 5 bases and J by 5 bases, with 12 bases between them. The CDR3 region is CASSEPVSYGYTF. CDR3 nucleotides: TGTGCCAGCAGCGAGCCCGTGAGTTATGGCTACACCTTC.

The rearrangement uses TRBV10-3 and TRBJ2-2, with D perhaps TRBD2 (5 bases). The CDR3 is made up of 14 amino acids. The germline V and J ends were trimmed by 4 bases and 2 bases, with 8 bases remaining between them. The germline CDR1 and CDR2 sequences are ENHRY and SYGVKD. CDR3 residues: CAISGRTNTGELFF. As DNA, the CDR3 is TGTGCCATCAGTGGACGGACTAACACCGGGGAGCTGTTTTTT.

The chain carries TRBV30 and TRBJ2-7, with 8 bases lining up with TRBD2. This CDR3 has 13 residues. Germline V gene sequence: CDR1 GTSNPN, CDR2 SVGIG (reference sequence). With 5 bases clipped from V and 6 bases from J, the junction kept 9 bases outside the gene matches. The CDR3 DNA sequence: TGTGCCTGGTCCGGACGGGGGGGCTCCGAGCAGTACTTC. It encodes CAWSGRGGSEQYF.

The V gene is TRBV4-1, the J gene TRBJ1-2; tentative D call: TRBD1 (5 bases). CDR3 length: 14 residues. V lost 4 bases and J lost 2, with 11 bases in between. Germline V gene data show CDR1 as MGHRA and CDR2 as YSYEKL. CDR3 protein: CASSPRQWNYGYTF. The CDR3 region has the DNA TGCGCCAGCAGCCCCCGACAGTGGAACTATGGCTACACCTTC.

The V and J genes are TRBV30 and TRBJ2-5, with D perhaps TRBD2 (5 bases). The J call may be mistaken, given a closer DNA end match to TRBJ2-7. The germline V gene has CDR1 GTSNPN and CDR2 SVGIG (reference sequence). This CDR3 contains 11 residues. The DNA for the CDR3 is TGTGCCTGGAAGACGGGATACGAGCAGTACTTC. Translation: CAWKTGYEQYF.

This clone was seen repeatedly, ten times or more. The rearrangement uses TRBV6-5 and TRBJ2-5; 12 bases line up with TRBD2. V trimming: 0 bases; J trimming: 5 bases; junction bases outside the gene matches: 1. Germline CDR1 MNHEY, CDR2 SVGAGI. The CDR3 has 15 amino acids. DNA for the CDR3: TGTGCCAGCAGTTACTCAGGGACTAGCGGGGAGACCCAGTACTTC. The encoded protein is CASSYSGTSGETQYF.

This chain links TRBV18 with TRBJ2-4; D is possibly TRBD2 (5 bases). The CDR3 length is 16 residues. The V end was cut by 0 bases, the J end by 1 base, with 10 bases between. Germline V gives CDR1 KGHSH, CDR2 LQKENI. The CDR3 nucleotides are TGTGCCAGCTCACCACCGAGGGTAGGGGCCAAAAACATTCAGTACTTC. Its protein is CASSPPRVGAKNIQYF.

The rearrangement links TRBV6-5 to TRBJ1-1; D not resolved. Trimming took 6 bases from V and 8 from J, leaving 19 bases between them. CDR1 MNHEY and CDR2 SVGAGI come from the germline V gene. The CDR3 is made up of 14 amino acids. The CDR3: CASSRTTTGAEAFF. The CDR3 DNA follows: TGTGCCAGCAGCCGGACCACGACGGGTGCGGAAGCTTTCTTT.

This clone was seen a single time. The rearrangement links TRBV5-6 to TRBJ1-3, with unresolved D. Trimming left V 0 bases short and J 4 bases short, with 5 bases between. CDR1 is SGHDT, CDR2 YYEEEE, per germline. This CDR3 region has 13 residues. DNA of the CDR3: TGTGCCAGCAGCTTGGGACTCGGAAACACCATATATTTT. Translation: CASSLGLGNTIYF.

The V gene is TRBV7-2, the J gene TRBJ1-3; D is unclear. CDR3 length equals 15 residues. CDR1 is SGHTA, CDR2 FQGNSA, per germline. V was pared by 2 bases and J by 0 bases, with 8 bases between. The CDR3 is CASSLSTVSGNTIYF. The DNA of the CDR3 is TGTGCCAGCAGCTTATCTACAGTCTCTGGAAACACCATATATTTT.

With respect to this clone: Other DNA sequences in the same sample also yield this CDR3. The rearrangement joins TRBV19 to TRBJ2-5; weak D call: TRBD2 (6 bases). Trimming removed 4 bases from V and 1 base from J, with 10 bases in between. There are 14 residues in the CDR3. Germline values: CDR1 LNHDA, CDR2 SQIVND (reference sequence). The CDR3 sequence: CASSTPGLQETQYF. CDR3 DNA sequence: TGTGCCAGTAGTACCCCGGGACTCCAAGAGACCCAGTACTTC.

This clone has just a few counts. The gene calls are TRBV7-8 and TRBJ2-5, with 7 positions matching TRBD1. This CDR3 has 14 amino acids. The junction had 5 bases not matched to a gene; V was cut back by 4 bases and J by 3 bases. Germline CDR1 SGHVS, CDR2 FQNEAQ. CDR3 protein: CASSYNTGEETQYF. CDR3 in DNA: TGTGCCAGCAGCTACAACACAGGGGAAGAGACCCAGTACTTC.

CDR3 loop: CASSLTGSRYNEQFF. The CDR3 DNA follows: TGTGCCAGCAGTTTGACAGGTTCCCGTTACAATGAGCAGTTCTTC. V and J are TRBV28 and TRBJ2-1, with TRBD1 as a possible D gene (6 bases). V was clipped by 3 bases and J by 4 bases, with 13 bases between them. In germline, CDR1 is MDHEN, CDR2 SYDVKM. The CDR3 has 15 residues.

This chain uses TRBV28 with TRBJ2-7, with TRBD1 identical over 9 bases. The V gene's germline CDR1 is MDHEN and CDR2 SYDVKM. CDR3 length: 14 amino acids. V trimming: 6 bases; J trimming: 4 bases; junction bases outside the gene matches: 7. CDR3 sequence: CASRGQGRIYEQYF. Written as DNA, the CDR3 is TGTGCCAGCAGAGGACAGGGGAGGATTTACGAGCAGTACTTC.

The CDR3 DNA sequence: TGCGCCAGCAGCTTGGAGGGACAACATACGCAGTATTTT. As protein: CASSLEGQHTQYF. This chain connects TRBV5-1 to TRBJ2-3, with a weak D call TRBD1 (6 bases). In germline, CDR1 is SGHRS, CDR2 YFSETQ. The CDR3 sequence is 13 residues long. V lost 0 bases, J lost 7 bases, and 9 bases lay in between.

The genes are TRBV2 and TRBJ1-4; 9 bases are a match to TRBD1. Trimming took 7 bases from V and 8 from J; bases not matched to a gene: 8. The CDR3 consists of 14 residues. Germline V CDR1 and CDR2: SNHLY, FYNNEI. The DNA for the CDR3 is TGTGCCAGCAACCTGGGACAGGGAGGCGAAAAACTGTTTTTT. Its protein product is CASNLGQGGEKLFF.

In its sample, this clone was seen a few times. The V call is TRBV5-5, the J call TRBJ1-5; the match to TRBD1 covers 7 bases. Germline V gene lookup returns CDR1 SGHKS and CDR2 YYEKEE (reference sequence). The ends lost 8 bases at V and 0 bases at J; junction bases unmatched: 5. The CDR3 has 14 amino acids. Here the CDR3 DNA reads TGTGCCAGTGGGACAGTTGATAGCAATCAGCCCCAGCATTTT. This gives the protein CASGTVDSNQPQHF. Complete variable domain (other parts from reference TRBV5-5 and TRBJ1-5): DAGVTQSPTHLIKTRGQQVTLRCSPISGHKSVSWYQQVLGQGPQFIFQYYEKEERGRGNFPDRFSARQFPNYSSELNVNALLLGDSALYLCASGTVDSNQPQHFGDGTRLSIL.

The chain carries TRBV30 and TRBJ1-4; perhaps TRBD1 as D (6 bases). Germline CDR1 reads GTSNPN; CDR2 reads SVGIG (reference sequence). Trimming stripped 1 base from V and 0 bases from J, with 6 bases between. CDR3 length: 14 residues. The CDR3 DNA reads TGTGCCTGGAGTGACAGGGCAACTAATGAAAAACTGTTTTTT. Translated, it gives CAWSDRATNEKLFF.

This sequence joins TRBV9 and TRBJ2-7; D might be TRBD1 (5 bases). The CDR3 consists of 15 residues. Germline V gene sequence: CDR1 SGDLS, CDR2 YYNGEE. The ends were cut back, 4 bases at V and 2 bases at J, with 16 bases in the middle. CDR3 sequence (DNA): TGTGCCAGCAGCCCACCCGTGGGGCAAACCTACGAGCAGTACTTC. Its translation is CASSPPVGQTYEQYF. Filled out from reference TRBV9 and TRBJ2-7, the complete variable domain reads DSGVTQTPKHLITATGQRVTLRCSPRSGDLSVYWYQQSLDQGLQFLIQYYNGEERAKGNILERFSAQQFPDLHSELNLSSLELGDSALYFCASSPPVGQTYEQYFGPGTRLTVT.

This chain connects TRBV29-1 to TRBJ1-2; TRBD1 is a possible D gene (5 bases). The CDR3 has 13 residues. Germline loops: CDR1 SQVTM, CDR2 ANQGSEA. With 4 bases removed from V and 4 bases from J, the gap between germline ends came to 13 bases. In DNA form, the CDR3 reads TGCAGCGTTGCGTCCAGGGTGGGCTATGGCTACACCTTC. This encodes CSVASRVGYGYTF. Full variable domain (missing parts from reference TRBV29-1 and TRBJ1-2): SAVISQKPSRDICQRGTSLTIQCQVDSQVTMMFWYRQQPGQSLTLIATANQGSEATYESGFVIDKFPISRPNLTFSTLTVSNMSPEDSSIYLCSVASRVGYGYTFGSGTRLTVV.

The V call is TRBV2, the J call TRBJ2-7, with D possibly being TRBD1 or TRBD2 (6 bases each). V gave up 3 bases and J gave up 6 bases, with 12 bases separating them. Germline V lookup: CDR1 SNHLY, CDR2 FYNNEI. This CDR3 has 13 amino acids. CDR3 in DNA: TGTGCCAGCAGTGACACAGGGACTGTCGAGCAGTACTTC. Residues: CASSDTGTVEQYF.

The chain joins TRBV15 to TRBJ2-7; D call uncertain. The CDR3 is made up of 16 amino acids. V lost 2 bases, J lost 2 bases, and 16 bases lay in between. The germline V gene encodes CDR1 LNHNV and CDR2 YYDKDF (reference sequence). CDR3 loop: CATSRLIWAEAYEQYF. CDR3 coding DNA: TGTGCCACCAGCAGACTAATCTGGGCGGAAGCCTACGAGCAGTACTTC.

The chain recombines TRBV27 with TRBJ2-7, with D hard to call. This CDR3 comprises 18 residues. The V end was cut by 7 bases, the J end by 2 bases, with 27 bases between. Germline CDR1 and CDR2: MNHEY and SMNVEV (reference sequence). The CDR3 protein is CASIGPPLVVTPAYEQYF. The CDR3 region has the DNA TGTGCCAGCATTGGGCCTCCGCTGGTTGTTACCCCCGCCTACGAGCAGTACTTC.

This rearrangement joins TRBV5-1 to TRBJ1-4; possibly TRBD1 for D (6 bases). Trimming cost V 6 bases and J 8 bases, with 17 bases left between them. The CDR3 is made up of 14 amino acids. From germline, CDR1 is SGHRS and CDR2 YFSETQ. CDR3 nucleotides: TGCGCCAGCATGAGGGGGGTAAAGGGCGAAAAACTGTTTTTT. Encoded protein: CASMRGVKGEKLFF.

Many counts were recorded for this clone. The sample holds other DNA sequences that translate to the same CDR3. The V and J genes are TRBV6-4 and TRBJ2-3; D tentatively fits TRBD1 or TRBD2 (5 bases each). V lost 5 bases to trimming and J lost 0 bases, with 9 bases between them. The CDR3 is 14 residues long. Germline V gives CDR1 MRHNA, CDR2 SNTAGT. The CDR3 sequence: CASSKGESTDTQYF. In DNA, the CDR3 is TGTGCCAGCAGTAAAGGGGAGAGCACAGATACGCAGTATTTT.

V is TRBV5-1 and J is TRBJ2-3, with D possibly called TRBD1 or TRBD2 (5 bases each). Between the trimmed V and J ends, which lost 1 base and 2 bases, there was a span of 11 bases. The CDR3 is 15 amino acids. Per the germline V gene, CDR1 is SGHRS and CDR2 is YFSETQ. CDR3: CASSLRGAFTDTQYF. CDR3 in DNA: TGCGCCAGCAGCTTGAGAGGGGCCTTCACAGATACGCAGTATTTT.

The chain recombines TRBV7-6 with TRBJ2-5, with 7 bases that match TRBD2. The CDR3 consists of 14 residues. Trimming removed 5 bases from V and 4 bases from J; junction bases left unmatched: 7. CDR1 SGHVS and CDR2 FNYEAQ come from the germline V gene. The CDR3 coding sequence is TGTGCCAGCAGCACCTTGGGAGGGTCAGAGACCCAGTACTTC. Residues: CASSTLGGSETQYF.

The rearrangement uses TRBV5-4 and TRBJ1-6; a weak D match, TRBD1 (5 bases). V was clipped by 10 bases and J by 7 bases, with 15 bases between them. There are 13 residues in the CDR3. Germline loops: CDR1 SGHNT, CDR2 YYREEE (reference sequence). The CDR3: CAARGEGNSPLHF. In nucleotides, the CDR3 is TGTGCCGCCCGGGGGGAGGGAAATTCACCCCTCCACTTT.

The chain links TRBV5-8 to TRBJ2-3; tentatively, D is TRBD2 (6 bases). Germline V gene data show CDR1 as SGHTS and CDR2 as YDEGEE. This CDR3 comprises 13 residues. V lost 1 base and J 5 bases, leaving 8 bases between the germline ends. For the CDR3, the DNA is TGTGCCAGCAGCTTGTTGGAGGGAGATACGCAGTATTTT. This gives the protein CASSLLEGDTQYF.

The chain is built from TRBV10-3 and TRBJ2-5; 9 positions agree with TRBD1. The CDR3 sequence is 11 residues long. The germline V gene encodes CDR1 ENHRY and CDR2 SYGVKD. The trim removed 10 bases at V and 9 bases at J, leaving 6 bases unmatched. The CDR3 protein is CATRQGGSQYF. For the CDR3, the DNA is TGTGCCACTCGACAGGGGGGGTCCCAGTACTTC.